One sample yielded the 17 T cell receptor beta chains listed below, sequenced in a study of blood T cell repertoires in COVID-19. Measured with immunoSEQ multiplex PCR; TCRdb has only the in-frame clones, and not every one. The top ten hold 1.9% of the sample, which has just under 55,000 clones, 83% seen once. Sequencing used peripheral blood. The receptors originated from a woman aged 60-70 years with acute or convalescent COVID-19.

The chain is built from TRBV18 and TRBJ2-1, with 10 bases aligning to TRBD2. The CDR3 has 14 residues. The V gene's germline CDR1 is KGHSH and CDR2 LQKENI. Losses at the gene ends were 6 bases for V and 8 bases for J; bases not matched to a gene: 7. The CDR3 DNA reads as TGTGCCAGCTCGCCCCGGACTAGCGGTTATGAGCAGTTCTTC. The encoded protein is CASSPRTSGYEQFF.

The CDR3 coding sequence is TGTGCCAGCAGTTTATTGGGGGCCGCCCTCCACTTT. It is translated as CASSLLGAALHF. V and J are TRBV12-3 or TRBV12-4 and TRBJ1-6; TRBD1 might be the D (6 bases). Trimming took off 2 bases at V and 14 bases at J, with 10 bases between the two ends. The CDR3 totals 12 residues.

The chain links TRBV11-3 to TRBJ1-4; D ambiguous. V lost 10 bases to trimming and J lost 5 bases, with 11 bases between them. This CDR3 is 12 amino acids long. Looked up from germline, CDR1 is SGHNT and CDR2 is YENEEA. The CDR3 DNA is TGTGCCAACAACACAAACAATGAAAAACTGTTTTTT. Translation: CANNTNNEKLFF.

The rearrangement links TRBV11-3 to TRBJ2-5; 9 bases match TRBD1. CDR1 and CDR2 (germline): SGHNT, YENEEA. V gave up 5 bases and J gave up 6 bases; unmatched junction bases: 4. The CDR3 totals 13 residues. CDR3 in amino acids: CASSQGQGQTQYF. CDR3 in DNA: TGTGCCAGCAGCCAGGGACAGGGCCAGACCCAGTACTTC.

V and J are TRBV6-6 and TRBJ1-1; TRBD1 is a possible D gene (5 bases). Germline lookup yields CDR1 MNHNY and CDR2 SVGAGI (reference sequence). V lost 6 bases, J lost 4 bases, and 12 bases lay in between. CDR3 length equals 13 residues. CDR3: CASRSDGGTEAFF. In nucleotides, the CDR3 is TGTGCCAGCAGGTCCGACGGGGGCACTGAAGCTTTCTTT.

This clone appeared a single time. The chain carries TRBV7-3 and TRBJ1-2; no clear D gene. The ends were cut back, 2 bases at V and 8 bases at J, with 9 bases in the middle. The CDR3 totals 12 residues. Germline loops: CDR1 SGHTA, CDR2 FQGTGA. The CDR3 reads CASSLAILGYTF. The CDR3 coding sequence is TGTGCCAGCAGCTTAGCGATATTAGGCTACACCTTC.

J is TRBJ2-1 and V is TRBV19, with 13 positions matching TRBD2. The V segment lost 3 bases and the J segment 7 bases; nucleotides outside the gene matches: 9. This CDR3 has 17 amino acids. Germline V gives CDR1 LNHDA, CDR2 SQIVND (reference sequence). The CDR3, as DNA: TGTGCCAGTAGTATTTTTGGGGGGACTAGCGGGATAAATGAGCAGTTCTTC. This encodes CASSIFGGTSGINEQFF.

V usage is TRBV29-1 and J usage is TRBJ1-1; TRBD1 agrees at 9 bases. J gave up 0 bases and V 5 bases, and 7 bases lay outside the gene matches. Germline V CDR1 and CDR2: SQVTM, ANQGSEA. The CDR3 contains 15 residues. The CDR3: CSVPGQGTMNTEAFF. CDR3 coding DNA: TGCAGCGTTCCGGGACAGGGAACGATGAACACTGAAGCTTTCTTT.

The J gene is TRBJ1-2, the V gene TRBV11-1; D is uncertain. CDR1 is SGHAT and CDR2 is FQDESV in the germline V gene (reference sequence). V was clipped by 4 bases and J by 7 bases, with 13 bases between them. The CDR3 loop spans 13 amino acids. The CDR3 is CASSSASGSGYTF. DNA for the CDR3: TGTGCCAGCAGCTCCGCATCCGGTTCTGGCTACACCTTC.

The chain uses TRBV7-2 and TRBJ2-2; D might be TRBD2 (7 bases). The CDR3 consists of 17 residues. Germline lookup yields CDR1 SGHTA and CDR2 FQGNSA. The V end lost 9 bases, the J end lost 3 bases, and 23 bases lay between the germline ends. The CDR3 sequence: CASTPLQGGGYTGELFF. CDR3 sequence (DNA): TGTGCCAGTACCCCGTTACAGGGAGGGGGTTACACCGGGGAGCTGTTTTTT.

J is TRBJ2-5 and V is TRBV19, with 9 bases lining up with TRBD2. The CDR3 length is 19 residues. Per germline, CDR1 LNHDA and CDR2 SQIVND (reference sequence). The V and J ends lost 4 bases and 0 bases, in that order; junction bases with no gene match: 15. The CDR3 DNA follows: TGTGCCAGTAGTAAGCGGTTTGGGTCTAGCGGGGAGTACCAAGAGACCCAGTACTTC. Encoded protein: CASSKRFGSSGEYQETQYF.

The V and J genes are TRBV12-3 or TRBV12-4 and TRBJ1-5; D gene unclear. The V and J ends lost 4 bases and 5 bases respectively, with 9 bases between them. This CDR3 spans 13 amino acids. DNA of the CDR3: TGTGCCAGCAGTTCGGGGATTTATCAGCCCCAGCATTTT. It specifies CASSSGIYQPQHF.

This chain connects TRBV5-1 to TRBJ2-2; D is unresolved. Germline V gene sequence: CDR1 SGHRS, CDR2 YFSETQ. CDR3 length: 13 residues. Trimming took off 1 base at V and 3 bases at J, with 4 bases between the two ends. CDR3: CASSLLDTGELFF. CDR3 DNA sequence: TGCGCCAGCAGCTTGTTAGACACCGGGGAGCTGTTTTTT.

This chain links TRBV5-4 with TRBJ1-2; D unresolved. The length of the CDR3 is 14 residues. V dropped 2 bases and J dropped 1 base, with 9 bases sitting between them. The germline gives CDR1 SGHNT, CDR2 YYREEE (reference sequence). CDR3 DNA: TGTGCCAGCAGCTTTTTTTCAGATAACTATGGCTACACCTTC. Its protein product is CASSFFSDNYGYTF.

V and J are TRBV5-5 and TRBJ2-4, with D perhaps TRBD2 (6 bases). CDR3 length: 16 residues. Germline lookup yields CDR1 SGHKS and CDR2 YYEKEE (reference sequence). Trimming removed 5 bases at V and 0 bases at J, with 15 bases between. The CDR3 spells CASSWMGGIAKNIQYF. As DNA, the CDR3 is TGTGCCAGCAGTTGGATGGGGGGAATAGCCAAAAACATTCAGTACTTC.

This clone was observed once. This chain's CDR3 is CASRVNRGGAPSYEQYF. The CDR3 DNA reads TGTGCCAGCAGGGTTAACAGGGGGGGGGCCCCCTCCTACGAGCAGTACTTC. V usage is TRBV27 and J usage is TRBJ2-7, with a tentative D call TRBD1 (8 bases). Germline V CDR1 and CDR2: MNHEY, SMNVEV (reference sequence). The CDR3 covers 17 residues. Trimming took off 6 bases at V and 0 bases at J, with 21 bases between the two ends.

The chain couples TRBV30 to TRBJ1-1, with D possibly TRBD1 on 6 matching bases. Trimming took 2 bases from V and 0 from J, leaving 10 bases between them. This CDR3 region has 14 residues. The germline V gene encodes CDR1 GTSNPN and CDR2 SVGIG (reference sequence). The CDR3, as DNA: TGTGCCTGGAGTTCGGACAGCGTGAACACTGAAGCTTTCTTT. Protein sequence: CAWSSDSVNTEAFF. Combining the CDR3 with reference TRBV30 and TRBJ1-1 gives the whole variable domain SQTIHQWPATLVQPVGSPLSLECTVEGTSNPNLYWYRQAAGRGLQLLFYSVGIGQISSEVPQNLSASRPQDRQFILSSKKLLLSDSGFYLCAWSSDSVNTEAFFGQGTRLTVV.